The sequence of this TCR beta chain was determined in a study of blood T cell repertoires in COVID-19. Germline-derived CDR1 and CDR2 are DFQATT and SNEGSKA (reference sequence). Trimming cost V 5 bases and J 2 bases; bases outside gene matches: 7. The CDR3 has 15 amino acids. This clone occurred many times. Profiling relied on immunoSEQ multiplex PCR, and the TCRdb table lists in-frame clones only, not all of them. There are approximately 410,000 clones in the sample; about nine tenths occur only once, and 1.4% to 1.5% lies in the top ten. The receptor comes from a woman in her thirties with active or convalescent COVID-19. The V gene is TRBV20-1, the J gene TRBJ2-7; 12 bases fit TRBD2. The sequencing input was peripheral blood. CDR3: CSAGELAGGPYEQYF. The DNA for the CDR3 is TGCAGTGCTGGTGAACTAGCGGGGGGTCCCTACGAGCAGTACTTC.